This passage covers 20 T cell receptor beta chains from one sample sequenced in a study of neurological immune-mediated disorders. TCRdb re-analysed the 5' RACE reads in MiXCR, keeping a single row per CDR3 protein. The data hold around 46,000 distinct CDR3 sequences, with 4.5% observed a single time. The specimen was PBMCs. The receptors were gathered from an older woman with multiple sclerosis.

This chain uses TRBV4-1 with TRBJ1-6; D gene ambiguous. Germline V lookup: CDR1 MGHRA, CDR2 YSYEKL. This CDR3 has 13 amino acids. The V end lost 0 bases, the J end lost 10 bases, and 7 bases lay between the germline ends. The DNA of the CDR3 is TGCGCCAGCAGCCAAGATTCAGAATCACCCCTCCACTTT. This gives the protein CASSQDSESPLHF.

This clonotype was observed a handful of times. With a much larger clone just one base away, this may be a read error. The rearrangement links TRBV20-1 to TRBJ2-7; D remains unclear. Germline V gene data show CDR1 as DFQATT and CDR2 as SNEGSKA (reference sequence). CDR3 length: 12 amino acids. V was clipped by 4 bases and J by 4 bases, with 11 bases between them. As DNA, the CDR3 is TGCAGTGCTACTGGAAGTTGGTACGAGCAGTACTTC. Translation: CSATGSWYEQYF.

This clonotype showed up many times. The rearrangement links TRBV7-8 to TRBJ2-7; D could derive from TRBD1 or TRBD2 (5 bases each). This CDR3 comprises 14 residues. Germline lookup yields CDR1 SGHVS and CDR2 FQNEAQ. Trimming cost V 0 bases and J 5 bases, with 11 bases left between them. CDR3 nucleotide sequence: TGTGCCAGCAGCTTAGCTGGGGACCTGAACGAGCAGTACTTC. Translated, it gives CASSLAGDLNEQYF.

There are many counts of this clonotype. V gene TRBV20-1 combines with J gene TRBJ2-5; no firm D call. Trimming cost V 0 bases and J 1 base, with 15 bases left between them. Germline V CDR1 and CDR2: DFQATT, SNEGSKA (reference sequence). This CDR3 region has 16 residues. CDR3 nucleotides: TGCAGTGCTAGAGATCCCAACTTCGGTGGCCAAGAGACCCAGTACTTC. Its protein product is CSARDPNFGGQETQYF.

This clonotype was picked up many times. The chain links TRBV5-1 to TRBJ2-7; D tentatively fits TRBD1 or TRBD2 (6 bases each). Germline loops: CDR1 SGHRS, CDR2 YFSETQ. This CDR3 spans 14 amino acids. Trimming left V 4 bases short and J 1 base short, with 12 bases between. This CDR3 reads CASSPGGGSYEQYF. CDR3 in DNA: TGCGCCAGCAGCCCCGGGGGCGGATCCTACGAGCAGTACTTC.

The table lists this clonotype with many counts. For the CDR3, the DNA is TGTGCCACCATGGTACCCGGGAGCACCGGGGAGCTGTTTTTT. Its protein product is CATMVPGSTGELFF. This chain joins TRBV10-3 and TRBJ2-2, with D tentatively TRBD2 (6 bases). V lost 10 bases and J 4 bases, leaving 16 bases between the germline ends. Germline lookup yields CDR1 ENHRY and CDR2 SYGVKD. The CDR3 is 14 residues long.

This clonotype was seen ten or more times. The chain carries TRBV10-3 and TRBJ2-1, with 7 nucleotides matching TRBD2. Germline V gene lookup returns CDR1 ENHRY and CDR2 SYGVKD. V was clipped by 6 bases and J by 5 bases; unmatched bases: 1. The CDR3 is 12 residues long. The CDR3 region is CAIRGGDNEQFF. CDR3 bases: TGTGCCATCAGGGGGGGGGACAATGAGCAGTTCTTC.

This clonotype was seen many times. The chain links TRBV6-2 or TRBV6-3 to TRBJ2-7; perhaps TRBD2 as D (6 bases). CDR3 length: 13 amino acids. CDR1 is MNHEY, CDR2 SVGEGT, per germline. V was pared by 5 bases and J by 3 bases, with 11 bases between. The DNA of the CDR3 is TGTGCCAGCAGTCAGCGGGCCTTCTACGAGCAGTACTTC. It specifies CASSQRAFYEQYF.

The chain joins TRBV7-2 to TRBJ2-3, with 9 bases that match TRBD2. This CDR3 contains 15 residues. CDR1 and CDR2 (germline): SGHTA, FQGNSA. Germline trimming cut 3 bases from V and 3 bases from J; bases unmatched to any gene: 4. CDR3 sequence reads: CASSFLAGTTDTQYF. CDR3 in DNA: TGTGCCAGCAGCTTCCTAGCGGGGACGACAGATACGCAGTATTTT.

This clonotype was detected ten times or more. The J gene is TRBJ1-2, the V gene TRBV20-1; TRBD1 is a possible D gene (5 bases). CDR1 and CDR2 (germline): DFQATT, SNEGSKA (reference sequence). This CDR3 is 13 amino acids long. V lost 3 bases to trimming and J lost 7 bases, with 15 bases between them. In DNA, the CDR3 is TGCAGTGCTAGTCCCCTGGGCGGGGCTGGCTACACCTTC. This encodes CSASPLGGAGYTF.

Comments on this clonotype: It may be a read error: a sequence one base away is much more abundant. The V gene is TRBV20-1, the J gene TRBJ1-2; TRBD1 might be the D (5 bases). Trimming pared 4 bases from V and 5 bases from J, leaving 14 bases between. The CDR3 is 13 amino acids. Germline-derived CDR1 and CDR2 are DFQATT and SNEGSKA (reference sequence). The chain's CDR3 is CSATTPGLYGYTF. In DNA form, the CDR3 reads TGCAGTGCTACAACACCGGGACTTTATGGCTACACCTTC.

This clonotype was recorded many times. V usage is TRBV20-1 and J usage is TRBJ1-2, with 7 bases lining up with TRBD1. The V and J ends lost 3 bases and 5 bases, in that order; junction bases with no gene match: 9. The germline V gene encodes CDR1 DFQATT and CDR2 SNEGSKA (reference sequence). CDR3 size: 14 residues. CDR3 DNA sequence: TGCAGTGCTAGCCCCGACAGGGAGGGGTATGGCTACACCTTC. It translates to CSASPDREGYGYTF.

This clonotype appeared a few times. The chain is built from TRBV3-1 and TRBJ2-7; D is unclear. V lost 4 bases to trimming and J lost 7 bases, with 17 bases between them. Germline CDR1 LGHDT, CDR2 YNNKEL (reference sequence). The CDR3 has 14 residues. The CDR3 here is CASSPRGVAREQYF. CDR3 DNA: TGTGCCAGCAGCCCACGAGGTGTGGCGAGGGAGCAGTACTTC.

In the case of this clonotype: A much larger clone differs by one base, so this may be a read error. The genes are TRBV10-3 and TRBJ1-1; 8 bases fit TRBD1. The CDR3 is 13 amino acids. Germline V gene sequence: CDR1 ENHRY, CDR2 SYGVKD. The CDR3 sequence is CAINFDRGTEDFF. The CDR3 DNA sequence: TGTGCCATCAACTTCGACAGGGGCACTGAAGATTTCTTT.

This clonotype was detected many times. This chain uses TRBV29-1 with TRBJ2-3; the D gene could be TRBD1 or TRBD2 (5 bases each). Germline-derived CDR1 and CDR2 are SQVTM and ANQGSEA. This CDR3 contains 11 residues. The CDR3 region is CGAYGGDTQYF. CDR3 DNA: TGCGGAGCCTATGGGGGAGATACGCAGTATTTT.

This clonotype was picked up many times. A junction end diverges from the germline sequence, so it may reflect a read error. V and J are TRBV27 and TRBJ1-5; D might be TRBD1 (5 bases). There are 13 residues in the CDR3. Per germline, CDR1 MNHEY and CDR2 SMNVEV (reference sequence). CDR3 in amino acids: CATSQGPNQPQHF. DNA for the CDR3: TGTGCCACCAGTCAGGGTCCCAATCAGCCCCAGCATTTT.

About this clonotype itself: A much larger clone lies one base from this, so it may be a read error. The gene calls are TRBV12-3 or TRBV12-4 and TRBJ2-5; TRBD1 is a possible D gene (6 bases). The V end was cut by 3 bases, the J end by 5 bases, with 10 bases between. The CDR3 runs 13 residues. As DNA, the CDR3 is TGTGCCAGCAGTTTGAAAAGGGGGGAGACCCAGTACTTC. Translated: CASSLKRGETQYF.

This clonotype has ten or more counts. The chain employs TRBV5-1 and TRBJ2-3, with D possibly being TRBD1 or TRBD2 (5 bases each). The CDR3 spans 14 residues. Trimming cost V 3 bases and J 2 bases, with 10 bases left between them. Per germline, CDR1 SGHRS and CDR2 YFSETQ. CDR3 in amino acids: CASSWDHITDTQYF. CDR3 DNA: TGCGCCAGCAGCTGGGACCACATCACAGATACGCAGTATTTT. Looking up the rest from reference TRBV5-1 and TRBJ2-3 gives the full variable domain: KAGVTQTPRYLIKTRGQQVTLSCSPISGHRSVSWYQQTPGQGLQFLFEYFSETQRNKGNFPGRFSGRQFSNSRSEMNVSTLELGDSALYLCASSWDHITDTQYFGPGTRLTVL.

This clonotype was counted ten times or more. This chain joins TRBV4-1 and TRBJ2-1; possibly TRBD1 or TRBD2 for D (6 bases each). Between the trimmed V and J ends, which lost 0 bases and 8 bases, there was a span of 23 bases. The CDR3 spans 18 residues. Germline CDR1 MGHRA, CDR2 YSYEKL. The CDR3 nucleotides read TGCGCCAGCAGCCAAGATCCCCCGAGGCCGGGAGCAGGGGATGAGCAGTTCTTC. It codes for CASSQDPPRPGAGDEQFF.

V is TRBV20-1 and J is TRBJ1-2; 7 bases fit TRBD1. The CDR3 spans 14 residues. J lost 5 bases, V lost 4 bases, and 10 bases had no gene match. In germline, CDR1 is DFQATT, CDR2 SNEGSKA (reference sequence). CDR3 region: CSATLQTGYYGYTF. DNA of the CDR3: TGCAGTGCTACTCTCCAGACAGGGTATTATGGCTACACCTTC.